The clone carrying this TCR beta chain was counted between two and nine times. Its antigen is still unknown. This entry belongs to a study of vaccination effects on CD4 cells after COVID-19. TCRdb's copy holds only in-frame clones and misses some; the assay was immunoSEQ multiplex PCR. Here the sample spans approximately 74,000 clones, about four fifths being singletons. V lost 1 base and J lost 7, with 8 bases in between. The CDR3 runs to 13 residues. Germline-derived CDR1 and CDR2 are SGHTA and FQGNSA. Before sequencing took place, the ViraFEST assay used viral peptide pools to expand antigen-specific CD4+ T cells. Cultured cells yielded isolated CD4+ T cells after 10 days. Nobody among the vaccine recipients had prior SARS-CoV-2 infection (nucleocapsid antibodies were negative). Approximately 2 million PBMC were placed in each well, which was supplemented with 10 IU/ml IL-2 and roughly 10 ug/ml peptides. Half-medium exchanges with IL-2 medium took place on days 3 and 7.

Study-level results: Among infection- and vaccine-induced clones, marked clonal contraction occurred late after vaccination.

This rearrangement joins TRBV7-2 to TRBJ1-5; D gene uncertain. The specimen was CD4+ T cells from PBMCs cultured with HCoV-NL63 spike peptides, collected before COVID-19 vaccination. The sequence was collected from a human donor who received a COVID-19 vaccine. The CDR3 region is CASSLDKGQPQHF. The CDR3 DNA follows: TGTGCCAGCAGCTTAGATAAAGGGCAGCCCCAGCATTTT.